The 18 T cell receptor beta chains below come from one sample, sequenced in a study of a mutant IDH1 vaccine in newly diagnosed glioma. Here immunoSEQ multiplex PCR was the method, and the copy in TCRdb shows in-frame clones only, minus some. The sample records roughly 60,000 clones, approximately 84% being singletons. As to time point: week 23, last vaccination. Every single dose of the vaccine, 300 ug of mutant IDH1 20-mer peptide, came with topical imiquimod. Their recognized antigens are unknown. The sequencing here drew on PBMCs, taken from a glioma patient whose treatment included an IDH1 peptide vaccine. The receptors derive from a man younger than 40 with glioma.

This clone was counted between two and nine times. The V and J genes are TRBV5-6 and TRBJ2-1, with D possibly being TRBD2 (6 bases). This CDR3 comprises 14 residues. V was pared by 3 bases and J by 7 bases, with 14 bases between. Germline V gene lookup returns CDR1 SGHDT and CDR2 YYEEEE. CDR3 DNA sequence: TGTGCCAGCAGCTGGGGGGAAACAAGGAATGAGCAGTTCTTC. Amino acids: CASSWGETRNEQFF.

The sample holds one count of this clone. The chain employs TRBV18 and TRBJ1-1; D perhaps matches TRBD1 (6 bases). The CDR3 runs to 14 residues. The germline V gene has CDR1 KGHSH and CDR2 LQKENI. V shed 6 bases and J shed 3 bases, with 14 bases lying between them. The CDR3 reads CASSAQGQHTEAFF. The DNA of the CDR3 is TGTGCCAGCTCGGCCCAGGGGCAGCACACTGAAGCTTTCTTT. Full variable domain (outside the CDR3, taken from reference TRBV18 and TRBJ1-1): NAGVMQNPRHLVRRRGQEARLRCSPMKGHSHVYWYRQLPEEGLKFMVYLQKENIIDESGMPKERFSAEFPKEGPSILRIQQVVRGDSAAYFCASSAQGQHTEAFFGQGTRLTVV.

The rearrangement uses TRBV5-1 and TRBJ2-2; 8 bases line up with TRBD1. Germline CDR1 is SGHRS and CDR2 is YFSETQ. Trimming removed 4 bases from V and 6 bases from J; junction bases left unmatched: 17. There are 18 residues in the CDR3. Written as DNA, the CDR3 is TGCGCCAGCAGCCCAAACCCCGGACAGGGATGGACCCCCGGGGAGCTGTTTTTT. Residues: CASSPNPGQGWTPGELFF.

This rearrangement joins TRBV18 to TRBJ2-3; the match to TRBD2 covers 7 bases. Germline CDR1 and CDR2: KGHSH and LQKENI. V was clipped by 3 bases and J by 0 bases; unmatched bases: 3. The CDR3 is 15 amino acids. CDR3 region: CASSPLGGSTDTQYF. As DNA, the CDR3 is TGTGCCAGCTCACCTCTGGGGGGGAGCACAGATACGCAGTATTTT.

The chain couples TRBV6-1 to TRBJ1-5; TRBD1 agrees at 7 bases. Per germline, CDR1 MNHNS and CDR2 SASEGT. The CDR3 consists of 13 residues. V shed 6 bases and J 11 bases; nucleotides not matched to a gene: 10. CDR3 in DNA: TGTGCCAGCAGAGCAGGGACAGCTCTAGCCCAGCATTTT. This gives the protein CASRAGTALAQHF.

This clone has just one count. This sequence joins TRBV9 and TRBJ2-2; 7 bases line up with TRBD1. This CDR3 region has 15 residues. J gave up 0 bases and V 4 bases, and 3 bases lay outside the gene matches. Germline lookup yields CDR1 SGDLS and CDR2 YYNGEE. CDR3 DNA sequence: TGTGCCAGCAGCACGACAGGGTCGAACACCGGGGAGCTGTTTTTT. Protein product: CASSTTGSNTGELFF.

This sequence joins TRBV19 and TRBJ1-6; D remains ambiguous. Germline V gene data show CDR1 as LNHDA and CDR2 as SQIVND (reference sequence). The CDR3 is made up of 15 amino acids. V was shortened by 4 bases and J by 1 base, with 8 bases between the two germline ends. The CDR3 here is CASSKPGSYNSPLHF. CDR3 DNA: TGTGCCAGTAGTAAACCGGGATCCTATAATTCACCCCTCCACTTT.

The V call is TRBV6-1, the J call TRBJ1-5; 8 bases map to TRBD1. CDR1 MNHNS and CDR2 SASEGT come from the germline V gene. The CDR3 covers 15 residues. Losses at the gene ends were 6 bases for V and 4 bases for J; bases not matched to a gene: 8. CDR3 in amino acids: CASSLTGDGNQPQHF. CDR3 DNA: TGTGCCAGCAGCTTGACAGGGGATGGAAATCAGCCCCAGCATTTT.

The CDR3, as DNA: TGTGCCAGCAGTTATAGGGGACAGCGGGGGACCCAGTACTTC. Its translation is CASSYRGQRGTQYF. The chain employs TRBV6-5 and TRBJ2-5; D tentatively reads TRBD1 or TRBD2 (7 bases each). V lost 3 bases and J 7 bases, leaving 15 bases between the germline ends. The germline V gene has CDR1 MNHEY and CDR2 SVGAGI. The CDR3 is made up of 14 amino acids.

This clone showed up just once. CDR3 residues: CASSQVMAEQYF. The CDR3 nucleotides are TGCGCCAGCAGCCAAGTGATGGCGGAACAGTATTTT. The chain links TRBV4-1 to TRBJ2-3; D uncertain. The CDR3 runs to 12 residues. Germline CDR1 reads MGHRA; CDR2 reads YSYEKL. Trimming pared 1 base from V and 12 bases from J, leaving 11 bases between.

V is TRBV30 and J is TRBJ2-7; the D gene is possibly TRBD2 (5 bases). Germline V CDR1 and CDR2: GTSNPN, SVGIG (reference sequence). This CDR3 comprises 15 residues. Trimming took off 0 bases at V and 0 bases at J, with 12 bases between the two ends. CDR3 region: CAWSVLGFGSYEQYF. The CDR3 DNA sequence: TGTGCCTGGAGTGTACTAGGGTTCGGCTCCTACGAGCAGTACTTC.

This clone came up once. The chain is built from TRBV28 and TRBJ2-3; D may correspond to TRBD1 or TRBD2 (5 bases each). Germline lookup yields CDR1 MDHEN and CDR2 SYDVKM. V lost 4 bases and J 2 bases, leaving 10 bases between the germline ends. The CDR3 loop spans 14 amino acids. The CDR3 region is CASSSGPNTDTQYF. CDR3 DNA sequence: TGTGCCAGCAGTTCGGGACCTAACACAGATACGCAGTATTTT.

Written as DNA, the CDR3 is TGTGCCAGTCGCTCAAAAGGGGCGCTCAATCAGCCCCAGCATTTT. Its protein is CASRSKGALNQPQHF. V usage is TRBV19 and J usage is TRBJ1-5, with D perhaps matching TRBD1 (5 bases). V lost 8 bases and J 3 bases, leaving 17 bases between the germline ends. Germline CDR1 LNHDA, CDR2 SQIVND (reference sequence). CDR3 length equals 15 residues.

As for this clone: Other DNA variants within this sample encode the same CDR3. In DNA form, the CDR3 reads TGTGCCAGCAGCTTAGCGGAGGGTAGCGCTTTCTTT. Its translation: CASSLAEGSAFF. V is TRBV7-9 and J is TRBJ1-1, with D unclear. The germline V gene encodes CDR1 SEHNR and CDR2 FQNEAQ (reference sequence). V was pared by 0 bases and J by 11 bases, with 10 bases between. The CDR3 length is 12 residues. Full variable domain (missing parts from reference TRBV7-9 and TRBJ1-1): DTGVSQNPRHKITKRGQNVTFRCDPISEHNRLYWYRQTLGQGPEFLTYFQNEAQLEKSRLLSDRFSAERPKGSFSTLEIQRTEQGDSAMYLCASSLAEGSAFFGQGTRLTVV.

The gene calls are TRBV5-1 and TRBJ2-3; D perhaps matches TRBD2 (6 bases). Trimming removed 4 bases from V and 0 bases from J, with 12 bases in between. This CDR3 has 15 residues. From germline, CDR1 is SGHRS and CDR2 YFSETQ. CDR3 DNA: TGCGCCAGCAGCGGCGGGACGGTGAGCACAGATACGCAGTATTTT. Translating gives CASSGGTVSTDTQYF.

This chain joins TRBV7-8 and TRBJ2-2, with 7 bases identical to TRBD1. J gave up 4 bases and V 6 bases, and 11 bases lay outside the gene matches. Germline lookup yields CDR1 SGHVS and CDR2 FQNEAQ. The CDR3 length is 16 residues. DNA of the CDR3: TGTGCCAGCAGGATAATGGGACAGCTTGCCACCGGGGAGCTGTTTTTT. This translates into CASRIMGQLATGELFF.

The chain uses TRBV6-4 and TRBJ2-3; a possible D gene is TRBD2 (5 bases). Germline CDR1 is MRHNA and CDR2 is SNTAGT. V shed 0 bases and J shed 0 bases, with 13 bases lying between them. CDR3 length: 17 residues. The CDR3, as DNA: TGTGCCAGCAGTGACTCGAGGGTCTTCAGTAGCACAGATACGCAGTATTTT. Protein: CASSDSRVFSSTDTQYF.

As for this clone: The sample contains more than one DNA sequence encoding this CDR3. The CDR3 nucleotides read TGTGCCAGCAGTTTGTTAGGAAACCCTGAAGCTTTCTTT. This translates into CASSLLGNPEAFF. The chain is built from TRBV28 and TRBJ1-1; D is ambiguous. Looked up from germline, CDR1 is MDHEN and CDR2 is SYDVKM. The CDR3 length is 13 residues. The V end was cut by 3 bases, the J end by 6 bases, with 11 bases between. The variable domain in full, with the rest retrieved from reference TRBV28 and TRBJ1-1, is DVKVTQSSRYLVKRTGEKVFLECVQDMDHENMFWYRQDPGLGLRLIYFSYDVKMKEKGDIPEGYSVSREKKERFSLILESASTNQTSMYLCASSLLGNPEAFFGQGTRLTVV.